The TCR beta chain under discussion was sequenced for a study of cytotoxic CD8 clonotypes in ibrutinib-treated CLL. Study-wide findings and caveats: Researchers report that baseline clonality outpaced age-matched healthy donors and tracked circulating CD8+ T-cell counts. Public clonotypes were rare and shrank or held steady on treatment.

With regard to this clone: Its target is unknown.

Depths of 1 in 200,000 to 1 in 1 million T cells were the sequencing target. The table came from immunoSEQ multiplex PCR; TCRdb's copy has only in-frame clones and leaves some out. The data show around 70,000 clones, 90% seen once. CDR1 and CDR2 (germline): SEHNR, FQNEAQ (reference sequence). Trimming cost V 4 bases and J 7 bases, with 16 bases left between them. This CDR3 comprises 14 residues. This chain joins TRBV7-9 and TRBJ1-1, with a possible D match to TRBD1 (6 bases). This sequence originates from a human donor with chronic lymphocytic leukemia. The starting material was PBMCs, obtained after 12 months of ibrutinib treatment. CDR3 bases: TGTGCCAGCAGCTCCGAAGGGGGTTCCAATGAAGCTTTCTTT. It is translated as CASSSEGGSNEAFF.